This TCR beta chain was recovered during a study of radiotherapy plus CTLA-4 blockade in lung cancer (dated by TCRdb to the late 2010s). Context from the whole study: Objective responses were observed in 15% to 20% of enrolled patients, and disease control was achieved in less than 35%. Results and caveats for the whole study, not just this receptor: The strongest predictors of response were reported to be early dynamic shifts in blood T cell clones along with a rise in serum interferon-beta following radiation. TCR clones derived from tumors expanded in peripheral blood after treatment with radiotherapy and ipilimumab.

The library relied on the immunoSEQ multiplex PCR assay. TCRdb provides this immuneACCESS table in a form limited to in-frame rearrangements. Some clones are lacking; in checked studies, under half of them reflect an unresolved V gene, and why the rest are absent is not known. The sample data list 50,000 to 70,000 clones, and around four fifths of these were observed just once. Almost 4% of the sample comes from the top ten. At the junction V is shortened by 4 bases and J by 4 bases, with 9 bases in between. Taken from cysteine to phenylalanine, the CDR3 has 12 residues. The entry retains the CDR3 DNA only, 36 bases that are in frame from base 1. CDR1 is given as SGHRS and CDR2 as YFSETQ, both from the germline V gene. Note on this clone: Its antigen is unknown. No base quality information exists; no much larger clone differs at one position.

Focal radiation therapy combined with CTLA-4 blockade (ipilimumab) was tested in patients with chemo-refractory metastatic non-small-cell lung cancer. The rearrangement joined TRBV5-1 to TRBJ2-7; no D segment can be confidently identified. The receptor comes from a human donor with non-small cell lung cancer who had a partial response to radiotherapy plus ipilimumab. The source material was peripheral blood, sampled from a patient treated with radiotherapy plus ipilimumab. The DNA sequence follows: TGCGCCAGCAGCGTGACGGAGTACGAGCAGTACTTC. Its protein reads: CASSVTEYEQYF.